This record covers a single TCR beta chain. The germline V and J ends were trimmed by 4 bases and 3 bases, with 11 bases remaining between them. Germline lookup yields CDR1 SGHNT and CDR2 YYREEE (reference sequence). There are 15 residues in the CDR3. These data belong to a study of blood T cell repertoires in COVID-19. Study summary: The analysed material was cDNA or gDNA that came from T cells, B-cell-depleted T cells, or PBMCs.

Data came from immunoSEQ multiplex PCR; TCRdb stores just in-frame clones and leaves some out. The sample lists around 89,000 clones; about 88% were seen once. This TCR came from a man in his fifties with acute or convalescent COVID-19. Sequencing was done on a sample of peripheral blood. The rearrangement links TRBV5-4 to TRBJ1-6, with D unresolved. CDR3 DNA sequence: TGTGCCAGCAGCAACGACGGGATCTATAATTCACCCCTCCACTTT. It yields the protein CASSNDGIYNSPLHF.